These 7 T cell receptor beta chains share one sample of origin, sequenced in a study of blood T cells in healthy people across ages. A J-beta primer mix and a sample-barcoded 5' primer were used in a second PCR of about 7 to 12 cycles. One entry per CDR3 protein, called by TCRdb with MiXCR from the 5' RACE reads. The data hold some 1.7 million distinct CDR3 sequences, with roughly 30% observed a single time. Specimen: blood. The source is a woman in her twenties or thirties in good health.

The V call is TRBV7-9, the J call TRBJ2-1; the match to TRBD2 covers 15 bases. Germline V gene lookup returns CDR1 SEHNR and CDR2 FQNEAQ (reference sequence). With V trimmed by 3 bases and J by 8 bases, 8 bases remained unmatched. There are 17 residues in the CDR3. CDR3 protein: CASSFYGLAGGPDEQFF. CDR3 nucleotides: TGTGCCAGCAGCTTTTATGGACTAGCGGGGGGGCCGGATGAGCAGTTCTTC.

This chain links TRBV14 with TRBJ2-2, with a possible D match to TRBD1 (5 bases). The V gene lost 4 bases and the J gene lost 6 bases, with 18 bases spanning the gap. CDR3 length: 16 amino acids. Germline CDR1 and CDR2: SGHDN and FVKESK. The CDR3 loop reads CASSRSRVVVAGELFF. CDR3 nucleotides: TGTGCCAGCAGCCGATCCAGGGTGGTGGTTGCCGGGGAGCTGTTTTTT.

This CDR3 is CASSQGGVGYNEQFF. The CDR3 DNA reads as TGCGCCAGCAGCCAAGGGGGGGTGGGCTACAATGAGCAGTTCTTC. This chain uses TRBV4-3 with TRBJ2-1; D might be TRBD2 (6 bases). The CDR3 runs to 15 residues. The germline V gene has CDR1 LGHNA and CDR2 YSLEER. The V end lost 1 base, the J end lost 3 bases, and 10 bases lay between the germline ends.

This chain connects TRBV18 to TRBJ2-4; D is ambiguous. TRBJ2-7 matches the DNA end more closely, so the J call is doubtful. This CDR3 is built from 13 residues. The germline gives CDR1 KGHSH, CDR2 LQKENI. CDR3 loop: CASSPSSSHEQYF. CDR3 in DNA: TGTGCCAGCTCACCATCGTCGTCCCACGAGCAGTACTTC.

V gene TRBV7-2 combines with J gene TRBJ2-4; 7 bases are a match to TRBD2. The length of the CDR3 is 12 residues. Germline lookup yields CDR1 SGHTA and CDR2 FQGNSA. The J segment lost 15 bases and the V segment lost 5 bases, leaving 10 bases of the junction unmatched. In DNA, the CDR3 is TGTGCCAGCAGCCGGCGGGGGAGGTCTTCGTACTTC. Encoded protein: CASSRRGRSSYF.

The gene calls are TRBV24-1 and TRBJ2-1; 9 bases align to TRBD1. CDR1 and CDR2 from the germline V gene are KGHDR and SFDVKD. There are 15 residues in the CDR3. Losses at the gene ends were 3 bases for V and 7 bases for J; bases not matched to a gene: 6. CDR3 amino acids: CATSDPRDRANEQFF. The CDR3 DNA reads as TGTGCCACCAGTGATCCCCGGGACAGGGCGAATGAGCAGTTCTTC.

This clonotype has a count of ten or more. J is TRBJ2-7 and V is TRBV28; TRBD2 matches at 7 bases. Germline-derived CDR1 and CDR2 are MDHEN and SYDVKM. The CDR3 loop spans 15 amino acids. The junction had 8 bases not matched to a gene; V was cut back by 6 bases and J by 0 bases. The CDR3 region has the DNA TGTGCCAGCAGGATTGGGGGGGGGAGCTCCTACGAGCAGTACTTC. Translation gives CASRIGGGSSYEQYF.